A single sample gave rise to the 26 T cell receptor beta chains below, sequenced in a study of T cell responses to AZD1222 COVID-19 vaccine. Clones were sequenced by immunoSEQ multiplex PCR, and TCRdb holds only the in-frame ones, with some missing. The sample records roughly 270,000 clones, almost 95% being singletons. The sequences come from peripheral blood, collected 28 days after the second AZD1222 dose. These receptors came from an adult who received the AZD1222 COVID-19 vaccine.

The V gene is TRBV9, the J gene TRBJ2-7; TRBD1 matches 8 bases. The length of the CDR3 is 14 residues. CDR1 SGDLS and CDR2 YYNGEE come from the germline V gene. Unmatched junction bases numbered 7, after V lost 6 bases and J lost 2 bases. The CDR3, as DNA: TGTGCCAGCACGCCGGGACAGGCAACCTACGAGCAGTACTTC. Its protein product is CASTPGQATYEQYF.

The gene calls are TRBV5-1 and TRBJ1-1; D gene ambiguous. Germline CDR1 is SGHRS and CDR2 is YFSETQ. This CDR3 spans 15 amino acids. V was shortened by 0 bases and J by 0 bases, with 9 bases between the two germline ends. The CDR3: CASSLAGRVNTEAFF. CDR3 coding DNA: TGCGCCAGCAGCTTGGCCGGTAGGGTGAACACTGAAGCTTTCTTT.

The chain has TRBV2 and TRBJ2-7; 7 bases align to TRBD1. The CDR3 runs 14 residues. V lost 1 base, J lost 3 bases, and 3 bases stayed unmatched. Germline V lookup: CDR1 SNHLY, CDR2 FYNNEI. This CDR3 is CASSEDGTDYEQYF. The CDR3 coding sequence is TGTGCCAGCAGTGAAGACGGGACAGACTACGAGCAGTACTTC. Full variable domain (remainder filled in from reference TRBV2 and TRBJ2-7): EPEVTQTPSHQVTQMGQEVILRCVPISNHLYFYWYRQILGQKVEFLVSFYNNEISEKSEIFDDQFSVERPDGSNFTLKIRSTKLEDSAMYFCASSEDGTDYEQYFGPGTRLTVT.

The chain couples TRBV19 to TRBJ1-5; D is uncertain. This CDR3 is 13 amino acids long. CDR1 and CDR2 (germline): LNHDA, SQIVND (reference sequence). Trimming stripped 4 bases from V and 3 bases from J, with 7 bases between. The CDR3 nucleotides read TGTGCCAGTAGTAAGGCGATCAATCAGCCCCAGCATTTT. Its protein product is CASSKAINQPQHF.

This clone showed up just once. V is TRBV6-5 and J is TRBJ2-7; 8 nucleotides line up with TRBD2. The CDR3 covers 14 residues. V dropped 6 bases and J dropped 2; count of bases not matched to a gene: 6. In germline, CDR1 is MNHEY, CDR2 SVGAGI. CDR3 DNA: TGTGCCAGCAGGCGGTTAGCGGGAACCTACGAGCAGTACTTC. It encodes CASRRLAGTYEQYF.

This clone was recorded only once. This chain connects TRBV19 to TRBJ2-7; perhaps D is TRBD1 or TRBD2 (5 bases each). V was clipped by 4 bases and J by 3 bases, with 10 bases between them. Germline V gene data show CDR1 as LNHDA and CDR2 as SQIVND (reference sequence). The CDR3 sequence is 13 residues long. Here the CDR3 DNA reads TGTGCCAGTAGTACGGGACGGATCTACGAGCAGTACTTC. Amino acid sequence: CASSTGRIYEQYF.

V is TRBV2 and J is TRBJ1-5, with D hard to call. Trimming left V 2 bases short and J 1 base short, with 12 bases between. This CDR3 region has 16 residues. Germline V gives CDR1 SNHLY, CDR2 FYNNEI. The CDR3 nucleotides are TGTGCCAGCAGTGAAACGTTAGCGGGGAGCAATCAGCCCCAGCATTTT. Encoded protein: CASSETLAGSNQPQHF.

This clone has more than one count but fewer than ten. This rearrangement joins TRBV3-1 (or the pseudogene TRBV3-2) to TRBJ1-1; D remains unclear. Per germline, CDR1 LGHDT and CDR2 YNNKEL (reference sequence). This CDR3 has 13 amino acids. Trimming stripped 4 bases from V and 10 bases from J, with 16 bases between. Here the CDR3 reads CASSPDGSRIAFF. CDR3 DNA sequence: TGTGCCAGCAGCCCGGACGGGTCTCGAATAGCTTTCTTT.

The J gene is TRBJ2-7, the V gene TRBV7-9, with D perhaps being TRBD1 or TRBD2 (5 bases each). Trimming took off 6 bases at V and 11 bases at J, with 17 bases between the two ends. Looked up from germline, CDR1 is SEHNR and CDR2 is FQNEAQ (reference sequence). The length of the CDR3 is 12 residues. Here the CDR3 reads CASSSTGPQEYF. DNA for the CDR3: TGTGCCAGCAGTTCCACGGGGCCCCAGGAGTACTTC.

The rearrangement joins TRBV5-4 to TRBJ2-5; D possibly corresponds to TRBD1 (6 bases). CDR3 length: 15 residues. Germline values: CDR1 SGHNT, CDR2 YYREEE (reference sequence). V was trimmed by 0 bases and J by 1 base, leaving 10 bases between them. The CDR3 sequence is CASSLGGTSQETQYF. In DNA, the CDR3 is TGTGCCAGCAGCTTGGGAGGGACAAGCCAAGAGACCCAGTACTTC.

CDR3 sequence (DNA): TGTGCCAGCAGCGTAGGACAGGGTCCTAACGACTATGGCTACACCTTC. Its protein product is CASSVGQGPNDYGYTF. The chain links TRBV9 to TRBJ1-2; 7 positions match TRBD1. The CDR3 length is 16 residues. V was pared by 0 bases and J by 3 bases, with 8 bases of the junction left unmatched. Looked up from germline, CDR1 is SGDLS and CDR2 is YYNGEE.

The chain carries TRBV28 and TRBJ2-1; a possible D gene is TRBD1 (6 bases). The germline CDR1 and CDR2 sequences are MDHEN and SYDVKM. The V end lost 5 bases, the J end lost 13 bases, and 15 bases lay between the germline ends. This CDR3 is 12 amino acids long. This CDR3 reads CASSRVVGGQFF. The CDR3 DNA sequence: TGTGCCAGCAGTAGAGTGGTAGGGGGACAGTTCTTC.

Concerning this clone itself: Distinct nucleotide sequences in the sample also encode this CDR3. The J gene is TRBJ2-5, the V gene TRBV2, with D unclear. The CDR3 has 11 residues. With 6 bases removed from V and 3 bases from J, the gap between germline ends came to 5 bases. Germline CDR1 SNHLY, CDR2 FYNNEI. The CDR3 nucleotides read TGTGCCAGCAGAGGAGAAGAGACCCAGTACTTC. This gives the protein CASRGEETQYF.

The chain uses TRBV28 and TRBJ1-3; D is unresolved. The CDR3 contains 16 residues. The V and J ends lost 6 bases and 0 bases respectively, with 15 bases between them. Germline V gene data show CDR1 as MDHEN and CDR2 as SYDVKM. The CDR3 DNA is TGTGCCAGCAGAATGCAGGCTTTACGCTCTGGAAACACCATATATTTT. Its protein product is CASRMQALRSGNTIYF.

This clone was seen a single time. The V call is TRBV29-1, the J call TRBJ2-1; possible D gene TRBD2, 5 bases. V was trimmed by 3 bases and J by 8 bases, leaving 11 bases between them. Per germline, CDR1 SQVTM and CDR2 ANQGSEA. The CDR3 extends over 12 amino acids. The chain's CDR3 is CSVDIGVDEQFF. In DNA, the CDR3 is TGCAGCGTTGATATCGGGGTGGATGAGCAGTTCTTC.

V usage is TRBV6-5 and J usage is TRBJ1-2, with TRBD1 matching 7 bases. The CDR3 extends over 13 amino acids. Germline assignment: CDR1 MNHEY and CDR2 SVGAGI. The junction had 8 bases not matched to a gene; V was cut back by 5 bases and J by 8 bases. The CDR3 region is CASSQLDREGYTF. The CDR3, as DNA: TGTGCCAGCAGTCAGCTAGACAGGGAAGGCTACACCTTC.

The chain links TRBV27 to TRBJ2-7; 7 nucleotides match TRBD1. This CDR3 spans 14 amino acids. CDR1 and CDR2 (germline): MNHEY, SMNVEV (reference sequence). V shed 5 bases, J shed 0 bases, and the junction held 4 bases outside the gene matches. CDR3 in DNA: TGTGCCAGCAGTCCCGGGACAGCCTCCTACGAGCAGTACTTC. It codes for CASSPGTASYEQYF.

This sequence joins TRBV7-3 and TRBJ2-2; 11 nucleotides line up with TRBD1. Germline CDR1 is SGHTA and CDR2 is FQGTGA. V trimming: 5 bases; J trimming: 5 bases; junction bases outside the gene matches: 4. The length of the CDR3 is 15 residues. The CDR3 is CASSRTGGETGELFF. DNA for the CDR3: TGTGCCAGCAGCCGGACAGGGGGCGAAACCGGGGAGCTGTTTTTT.

V is TRBV6-1 and J is TRBJ1-1, with D uncertain. CDR3 length: 13 amino acids. V was pared by 2 bases and J by 1 base, with 5 bases between. The germline gives CDR1 MNHNS, CDR2 SASEGT. In DNA form, the CDR3 reads TGTGCCAGCAGTGAACACTGGAACACTGAAGCTTTCTTT. Encoded protein: CASSEHWNTEAFF.

This clone was seen more than once but under ten times. The J gene is TRBJ2-7, the V gene TRBV7-2, with D possibly being TRBD2 (5 bases). Trimming cost V 5 bases and J 2 bases, with 13 bases left between them. Germline CDR1 reads SGHTA; CDR2 reads FQGNSA. This CDR3 is 14 amino acids long. The CDR3 sequence: CASSQEAGPYEQYF. CDR3 sequence (DNA): TGTGCCAGCAGCCAGGAGGCGGGCCCCTACGAGCAGTACTTC. The full variable domain, completed using reference TRBV7-2 and TRBJ2-7, is GAGVSQSPSNKVTEKGKDVELRCDPISGHTALYWYRQSLGQGLEFLIYFQGNSAPDKSGLPSDRFSAERTGGSVSTLTIQRTQQEDSAVYLCASSQEAGPYEQYFGPGTRLTVT.

This chain joins TRBV19 and TRBJ1-2; D ambiguous. The CDR3 spans 12 residues. Trimming removed 4 bases at V and 5 bases at J, with 8 bases between. The germline gives CDR1 LNHDA, CDR2 SQIVND (reference sequence). This CDR3 reads CASSTSIYGYTF. As DNA, the CDR3 is TGTGCCAGTAGTACATCCATTTATGGCTACACCTTC.

The chain couples TRBV28 to TRBJ2-1, with TRBD1 matching over 9 bases. Per germline, CDR1 MDHEN and CDR2 SYDVKM. J gave up 7 bases and V 5 bases, and 6 bases lay outside the gene matches. The CDR3 runs to 14 residues. CDR3 loop: CASSLTGGSNEQFF. The CDR3 bases are TGTGCCAGCAGTCTGACAGGGGGATCGAATGAGCAGTTCTTC.

The chain has TRBV10-1 and TRBJ2-5, with D maybe TRBD1 (5 bases). The length of the CDR3 is 13 residues. From germline, CDR1 is WNHNN and CDR2 SYGVQD (reference sequence). V was shortened by 3 bases and J by 3 bases, with 8 bases between the two germline ends. CDR3 protein: CASSEKDKETQYF. Written as DNA, the CDR3 is TGCGCCAGCAGTGAAAAGGACAAAGAGACCCAGTACTTC.

The chain has TRBV20-1 and TRBJ2-2; tentatively, D is TRBD1 or TRBD2 (5 bases each). The CDR3 is 11 amino acids. The germline V gene has CDR1 DFQATT and CDR2 SNEGSKA (reference sequence). Trimming left V 6 bases short and J 13 bases short, with 15 bases between. The CDR3 coding sequence is TGCAGTGCCCAGGGCTGGGGACGGCTGTTTTTT. Its translation is CSAQGWGRLFF.

The rearrangement links TRBV28 to TRBJ2-3; 7 nucleotides agree with TRBD1. There are 14 residues in the CDR3. The V segment lost 4 bases and the J segment 7 bases; nucleotides outside the gene matches: 8. CDR1 MDHEN and CDR2 SYDVKM come from the germline V gene. Here the CDR3 DNA reads TGTGCCAGCAGTTCCTCAAACAGGGGTTATACGCAGTATTTT. Translation gives CASSSSNRGYTQYF.

The J gene is TRBJ2-1, the V gene TRBV19; D not certain. Trimming took 7 bases from V and 8 from J, leaving 3 bases between them. Looked up from germline, CDR1 is LNHDA and CDR2 is SQIVND (reference sequence). The CDR3 length is 9 residues. DNA for the CDR3: TGTGCCAGTAAGGATGAGCAGTTCTTC. This translates into CASKDEQFF. The variable domain in full, completed from reference TRBV19 and TRBJ2-1, reads DGGITQSPKYLFRKEGQNVTLSCEQNLNHDAMYWYRQDPGQGLRLIYYSQIVNDFQKGDIAEGYSVSREKKESFPLTVTSAQKNPTAFYLCASKDEQFFGPGTRLTVL.